This T cell receptor beta chain was sequenced in a study of blood T cell repertoires in COVID-19. Study at large: Acute and convalescent COVID-19 specimens originated in the United States, Italy and Spain. PBMCs, B-cell-depleted T cells, or T cells were the source of the cDNA or gDNA that made up the material.

Under the authors' procedure: Counts of nucleated cells, estimated from reference gene primer amplification, were obtained. Libraries were prepared by immunoSEQ multiplex PCR; TCRdb keeps only in-frame clonotypes and omits some of them. V and J calls and clone size are as listed in that table; D and trimming were resolved from the DNA. The sample contains under 400,000 clones, 80% to 90% of which appear only once. The V end lost 2 bases, the J end lost 6 bases, and 16 bases lay between the germline ends. CDR1 is SEHNR and CDR2 is FQNEAQ in the germline V gene (reference sequence). The CDR3 loop spans 15 amino acids.

The sequence derives from a woman between 40 and 55 years old with acute COVID-19. Sequenced sample: PBMCs or T cells enriched from blood (not recorded which). The chain links TRBV7-9 to TRBJ1-1; D is possibly TRBD1 (5 bases). The CDR3 DNA is TGTGCCAGCAGCTTATCCAGGGCCGCCAAGGCTGAAGCTTTCTTT. It specifies CASSLSRAAKAEAFF.